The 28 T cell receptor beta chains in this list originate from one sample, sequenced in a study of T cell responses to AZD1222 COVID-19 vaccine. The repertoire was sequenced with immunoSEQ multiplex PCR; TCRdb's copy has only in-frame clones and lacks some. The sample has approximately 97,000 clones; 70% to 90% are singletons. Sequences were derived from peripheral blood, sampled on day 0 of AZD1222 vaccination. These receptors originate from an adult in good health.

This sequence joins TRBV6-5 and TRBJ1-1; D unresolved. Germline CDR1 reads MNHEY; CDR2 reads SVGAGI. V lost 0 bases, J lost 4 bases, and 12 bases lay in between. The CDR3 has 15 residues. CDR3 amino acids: CASSYSGPEGTEAFF. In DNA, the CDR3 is TGTGCCAGCAGTTACTCGGGTCCCGAGGGCACTGAAGCTTTCTTT.

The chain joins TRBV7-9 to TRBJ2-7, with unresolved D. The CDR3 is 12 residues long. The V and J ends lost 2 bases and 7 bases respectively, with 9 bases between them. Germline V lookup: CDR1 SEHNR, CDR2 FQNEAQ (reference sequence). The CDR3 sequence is CASSLRGGEQYF. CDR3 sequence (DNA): TGTGCCAGCAGCTTAAGAGGTGGAGAGCAGTACTTC.

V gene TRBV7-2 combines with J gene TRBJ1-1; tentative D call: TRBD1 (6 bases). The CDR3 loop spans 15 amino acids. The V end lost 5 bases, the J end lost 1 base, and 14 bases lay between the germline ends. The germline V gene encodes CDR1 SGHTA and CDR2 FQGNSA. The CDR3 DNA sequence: TGTGCCAGCAGCGCTTCGGGACACCCGAACACTGAAGCTTTCTTT. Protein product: CASSASGHPNTEAFF.

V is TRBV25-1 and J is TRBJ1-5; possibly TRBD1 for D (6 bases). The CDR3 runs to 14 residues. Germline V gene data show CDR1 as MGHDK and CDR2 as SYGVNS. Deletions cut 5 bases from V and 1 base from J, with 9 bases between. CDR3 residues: CASSPGGSNQPQHF. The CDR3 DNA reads TGTGCCAGCAGTCCCGGGGGCAGCAATCAGCCCCAGCATTTT.

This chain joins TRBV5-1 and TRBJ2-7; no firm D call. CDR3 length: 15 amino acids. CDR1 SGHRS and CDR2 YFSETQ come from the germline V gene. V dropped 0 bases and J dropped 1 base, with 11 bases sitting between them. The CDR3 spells CASSLESTLSYEQYF. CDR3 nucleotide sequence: TGCGCCAGCAGCTTGGAGTCAACCCTGTCCTACGAGCAGTACTTC.

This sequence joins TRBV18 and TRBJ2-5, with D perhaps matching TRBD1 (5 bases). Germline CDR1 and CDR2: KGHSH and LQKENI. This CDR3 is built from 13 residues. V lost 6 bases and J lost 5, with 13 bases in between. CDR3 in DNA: TGTGCCAGCTCGCGCAGGGTAAGGGAGACCCAGTACTTC. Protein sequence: CASSRRVRETQYF.

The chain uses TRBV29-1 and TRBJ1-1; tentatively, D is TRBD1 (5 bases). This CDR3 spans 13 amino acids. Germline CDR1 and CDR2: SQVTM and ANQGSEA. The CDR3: CSGGLGSNTEAFF. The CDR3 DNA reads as TGCAGTGGGGGACTGGGTTCGAACACTGAAGCTTTCTTT.

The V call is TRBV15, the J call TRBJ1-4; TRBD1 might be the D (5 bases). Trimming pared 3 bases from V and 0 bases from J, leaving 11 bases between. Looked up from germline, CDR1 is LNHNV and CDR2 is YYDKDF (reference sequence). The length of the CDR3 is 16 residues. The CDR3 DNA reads TGTGCCACCAGCAGCCGGGACGGTGCAACTAATGAAAAACTGTTTTTT. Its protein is CATSSRDGATNEKLFF.

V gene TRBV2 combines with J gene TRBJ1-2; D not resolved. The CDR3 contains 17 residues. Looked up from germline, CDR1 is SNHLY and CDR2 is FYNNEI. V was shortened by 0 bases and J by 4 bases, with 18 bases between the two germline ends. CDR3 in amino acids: CASSEALLNDGSYGYTF. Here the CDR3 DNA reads TGTGCCAGCAGTGAAGCGCTTTTAAATGACGGCTCCTATGGCTACACCTTC.

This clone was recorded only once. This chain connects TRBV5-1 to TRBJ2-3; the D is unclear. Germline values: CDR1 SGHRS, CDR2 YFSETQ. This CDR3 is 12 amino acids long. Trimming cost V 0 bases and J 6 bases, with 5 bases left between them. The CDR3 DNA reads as TGCGCCAGCAGCTTGGCCCGGGATACGCAGTATTTT. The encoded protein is CASSLARDTQYF.

CDR3 sequence (DNA): TGTGCCAGCAGCTTAATGGGACAGGGGGGCGAGCAGTTCTTC. It specifies CASSLMGQGGEQFF. The rearrangement links TRBV7-3 to TRBJ2-1; 11 bases line up with TRBD1. The germline CDR1 and CDR2 sequences are SGHTA and FQGTGA. The CDR3 is made up of 14 amino acids. The trim removed 1 base at V and 10 bases at J, leaving 3 bases unmatched.

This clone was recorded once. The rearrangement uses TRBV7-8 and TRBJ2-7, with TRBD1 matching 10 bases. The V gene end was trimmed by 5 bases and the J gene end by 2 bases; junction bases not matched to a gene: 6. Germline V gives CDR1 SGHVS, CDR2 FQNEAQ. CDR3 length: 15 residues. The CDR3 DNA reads TGTGCCAGCAGCCCCGGACAGGGGGTGACCTACGAGCAGTACTTC. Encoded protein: CASSPGQGVTYEQYF.

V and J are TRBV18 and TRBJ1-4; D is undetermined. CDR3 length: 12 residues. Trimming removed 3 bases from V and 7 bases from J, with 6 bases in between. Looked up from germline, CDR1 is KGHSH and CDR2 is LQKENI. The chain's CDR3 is CASSPAGEKLFF. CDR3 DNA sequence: TGTGCCAGCTCACCCGCGGGTGAAAAACTGTTTTTT. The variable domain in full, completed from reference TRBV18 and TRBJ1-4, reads NAGVMQNPRHLVRRRGQEARLRCSPMKGHSHVYWYRQLPEEGLKFMVYLQKENIIDESGMPKERFSAEFPKEGPSILRIQQVVRGDSAAYFCASSPAGEKLFFGSGTQLSVL.

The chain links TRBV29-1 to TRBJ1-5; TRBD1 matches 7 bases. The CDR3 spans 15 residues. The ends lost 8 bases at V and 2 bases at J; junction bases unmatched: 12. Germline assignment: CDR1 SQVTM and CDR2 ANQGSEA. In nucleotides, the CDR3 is TGCAGCACCGGGGACAGTCGTGACGGCAATCAGCCCCAGCATTTT. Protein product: CSTGDSRDGNQPQHF.

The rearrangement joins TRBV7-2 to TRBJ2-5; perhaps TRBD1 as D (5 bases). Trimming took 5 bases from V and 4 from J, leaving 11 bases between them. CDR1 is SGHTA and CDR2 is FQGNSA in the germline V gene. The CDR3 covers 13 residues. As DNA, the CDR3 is TGTGCCAGCAGCCTCAGGGTAGGAGAGACCCAGTACTTC. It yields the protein CASSLRVGETQYF.

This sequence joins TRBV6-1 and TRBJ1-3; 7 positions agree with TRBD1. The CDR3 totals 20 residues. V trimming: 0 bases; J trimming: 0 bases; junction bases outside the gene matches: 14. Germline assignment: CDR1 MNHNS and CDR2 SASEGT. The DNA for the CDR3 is TGTGCCAGCAGTGAAGCGCCTAGGACAGGAATTAGACCCTCTGGAAACACCATATATTTT. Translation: CASSEAPRTGIRPSGNTIYF.

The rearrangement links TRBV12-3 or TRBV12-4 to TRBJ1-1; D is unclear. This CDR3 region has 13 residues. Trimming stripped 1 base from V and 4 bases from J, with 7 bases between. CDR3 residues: CASSLEVGTEAFF. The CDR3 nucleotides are TGTGCCAGCAGTTTAGAGGTGGGCACTGAAGCTTTCTTT.

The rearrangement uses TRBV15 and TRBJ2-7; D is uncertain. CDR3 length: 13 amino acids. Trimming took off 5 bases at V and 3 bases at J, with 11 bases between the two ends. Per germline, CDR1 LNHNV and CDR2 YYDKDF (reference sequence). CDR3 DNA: TGTGCCACCAGCGAGGATTTTGGCTACGAGCAGTACTTC. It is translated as CATSEDFGYEQYF.

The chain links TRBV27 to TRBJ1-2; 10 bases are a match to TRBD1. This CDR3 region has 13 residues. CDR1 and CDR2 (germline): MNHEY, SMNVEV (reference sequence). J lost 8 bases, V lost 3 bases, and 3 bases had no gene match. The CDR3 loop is CASSLGTGEGYTF. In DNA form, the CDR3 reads TGTGCCAGCAGTTTGGGGACAGGGGAGGGCTACACCTTC.

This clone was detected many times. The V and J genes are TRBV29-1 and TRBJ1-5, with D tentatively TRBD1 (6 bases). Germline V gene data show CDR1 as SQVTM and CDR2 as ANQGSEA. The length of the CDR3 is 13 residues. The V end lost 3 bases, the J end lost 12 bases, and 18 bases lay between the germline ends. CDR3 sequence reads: CSVESRGEHGQHF. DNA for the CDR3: TGCAGCGTTGAGAGTAGGGGGGAGCACGGCCAGCATTTT. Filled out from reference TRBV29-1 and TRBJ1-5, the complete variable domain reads SAVISQKPSRDICQRGTSLTIQCQVDSQVTMMFWYRQQPGQSLTLIATANQGSEATYESGFVIDKFPISRPNLTFSTLTVSNMSPEDSSIYLCSVESRGEHGQHFGDGTRLSIL.

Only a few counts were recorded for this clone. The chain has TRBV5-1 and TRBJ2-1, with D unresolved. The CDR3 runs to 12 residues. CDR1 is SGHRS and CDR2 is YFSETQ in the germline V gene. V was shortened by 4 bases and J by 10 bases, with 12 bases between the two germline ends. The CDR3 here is CASSLQIEEQFF. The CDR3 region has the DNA TGCGCCAGCAGCCTACAGATAGAAGAGCAGTTCTTC.

The CDR3 region is CASRGPGQSSYEQYF. DNA of the CDR3: TGTGCCAGCAGAGGCCCGGGACAAAGCTCCTACGAGCAGTACTTC. This chain joins TRBV7-3 and TRBJ2-7; perhaps TRBD1 as D (6 bases). V dropped 6 bases and J dropped 0 bases, with 15 bases sitting between them. The CDR3 has 15 amino acids. Germline V gives CDR1 SGHTA, CDR2 FQGTGA.

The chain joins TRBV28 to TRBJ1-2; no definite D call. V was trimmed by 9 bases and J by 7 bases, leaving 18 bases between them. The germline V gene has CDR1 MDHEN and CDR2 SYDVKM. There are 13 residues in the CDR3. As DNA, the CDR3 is TGTGCCAGTACCGACGGGGTAGGTGGTGGCTACACCTTC. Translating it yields CASTDGVGGGYTF.

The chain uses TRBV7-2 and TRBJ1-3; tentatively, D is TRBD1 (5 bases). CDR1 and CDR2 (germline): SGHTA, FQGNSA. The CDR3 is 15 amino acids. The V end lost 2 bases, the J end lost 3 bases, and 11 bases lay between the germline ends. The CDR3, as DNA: TGTGCCAGCAGCTTATGGGGGACTGTTGGAAACACCATATATTTT. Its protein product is CASSLWGTVGNTIYF.

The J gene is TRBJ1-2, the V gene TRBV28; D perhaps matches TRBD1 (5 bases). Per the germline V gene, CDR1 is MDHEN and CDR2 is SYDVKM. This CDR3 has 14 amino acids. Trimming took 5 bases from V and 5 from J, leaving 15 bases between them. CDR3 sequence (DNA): TGTGCCAGCAGTCCAACAGGTCCTGCGTATGGCTACACCTTC. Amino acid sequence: CASSPTGPAYGYTF.

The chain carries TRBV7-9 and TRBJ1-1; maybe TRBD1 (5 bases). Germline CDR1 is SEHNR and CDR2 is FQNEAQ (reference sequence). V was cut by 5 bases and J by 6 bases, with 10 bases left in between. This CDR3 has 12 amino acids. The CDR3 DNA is TGTGCCAGCAGCAGGGGCGACGCTGAAGCTTTCTTT. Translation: CASSRGDAEAFF.

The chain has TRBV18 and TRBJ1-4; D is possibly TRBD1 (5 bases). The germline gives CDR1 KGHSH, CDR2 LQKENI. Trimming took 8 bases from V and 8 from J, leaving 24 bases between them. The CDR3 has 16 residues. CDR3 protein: CASPRQGVGEGEKLFF. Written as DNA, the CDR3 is TGTGCCAGCCCACGGCAAGGGGTAGGGGAGGGCGAAAAACTGTTTTTT.

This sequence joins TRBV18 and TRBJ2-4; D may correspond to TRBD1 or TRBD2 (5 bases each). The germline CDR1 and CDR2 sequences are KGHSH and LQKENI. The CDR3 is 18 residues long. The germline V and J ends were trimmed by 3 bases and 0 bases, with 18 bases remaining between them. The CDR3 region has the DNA TGTGCCAGCTCACCTCCGGGACGGACGGGCGTAGCCAAAAACATTCAGTACTTC. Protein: CASSPPGRTGVAKNIQYF.